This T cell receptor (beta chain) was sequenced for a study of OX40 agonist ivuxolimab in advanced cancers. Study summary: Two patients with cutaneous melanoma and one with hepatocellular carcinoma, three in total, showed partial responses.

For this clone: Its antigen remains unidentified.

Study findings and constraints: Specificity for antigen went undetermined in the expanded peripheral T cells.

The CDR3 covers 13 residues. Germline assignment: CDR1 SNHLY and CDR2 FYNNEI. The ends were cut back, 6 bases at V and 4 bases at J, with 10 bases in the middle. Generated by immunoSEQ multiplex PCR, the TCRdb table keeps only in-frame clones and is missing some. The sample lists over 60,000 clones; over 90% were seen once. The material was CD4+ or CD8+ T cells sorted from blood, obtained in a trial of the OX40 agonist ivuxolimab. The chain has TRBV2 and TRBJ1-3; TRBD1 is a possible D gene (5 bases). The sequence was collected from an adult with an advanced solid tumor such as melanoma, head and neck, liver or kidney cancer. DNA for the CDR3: TGTGCCAGCAGGCAGGGATACGGAAACACCATATATTTT. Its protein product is CASRQGYGNTIYF.